What follows are 25 T cell receptor beta chains derived from one specimen sequenced in a study of shared clonotypes between healthy human individuals. Method: immunoSEQ multiplex PCR; TCRdb's copy keeps in-frame clones and lacks some. Among about 960,000 clones listed, about three quarters were seen once. The sequenced sample was memory CD4+ T cells sorted from blood. Subset of the sample: CD45RA-negative fraction. The origin of the receptors is a man younger than 35 in good health.

The rearrangement joins TRBV7-2 to TRBJ1-3; D is uncertain. CDR1 SGHTA and CDR2 FQGNSA come from the germline V gene. The CDR3 loop spans 14 amino acids. Trimming pared 1 base from V and 0 bases from J, leaving 4 bases between. CDR3 sequence reads: CASSLEFSGNTIYF. The CDR3 nucleotides are TGTGCCAGCAGCTTAGAGTTCTCTGGAAACACCATATATTTT.

The chain has TRBV19 and TRBJ1-1, with D unresolved. This CDR3 region has 12 residues. Trimming took off 6 bases at V and 0 bases at J, with 5 bases between the two ends. Germline CDR1 reads LNHDA; CDR2 reads SQIVND (reference sequence). CDR3 loop: CASRHMNTEAFF. CDR3 sequence (DNA): TGTGCCAGTAGACATATGAACACTGAAGCTTTCTTT.

For this clone: Germline and junction disagree at one end, which may indicate a read error. The chain combines TRBV10-3 with TRBJ1-1, with TRBD1 matching 10 bases. Germline V CDR1 and CDR2: ENHRY, SYGVKD. This CDR3 is built from 14 residues. CDR3 in DNA: TGTGTCATCAGGGGGACAGGGGATTGGACTGAAGCTTTCTTT. The encoded protein is CVIRGTGDWTEAFF.

V is TRBV6-1 and J is TRBJ2-3; D is uncertain. Trimming left V 8 bases short and J 2 bases short, with 8 bases between. Germline CDR1 reads MNHNS; CDR2 reads SASEGT. The CDR3 covers 12 residues. As DNA, the CDR3 is TGTGCCAGCGCCCCTGCCACAGATACGCAGTATTTT. As protein: CASAPATDTQYF.

This clone was seen a few times. The V call is TRBV7-2, the J call TRBJ1-5; no definite D call. With 2 bases removed from V and 0 bases from J, the gap between germline ends came to 14 bases. In germline, CDR1 is SGHTA, CDR2 FQGNSA. CDR3 size: 17 residues. DNA of the CDR3: TGTGCCAGCAGCTTATACCCCACCACGACTAGCAATCAGCCCCAGCATTTT. It encodes CASSLYPTTTSNQPQHF.

This clone was counted a few times. The rearrangement joins TRBV18 to TRBJ2-1; D is unresolved. Germline CDR1 reads KGHSH; CDR2 reads LQKENI. This CDR3 region has 11 residues. V was shortened by 4 bases and J by 8 bases, with 6 bases between the two germline ends. This CDR3 reads CASSQGYEQFF. Written as DNA, the CDR3 is TGTGCCAGCTCACAGGGTTATGAGCAGTTCTTC.

The chain joins TRBV14 to TRBJ2-3, with 7 bases identical to TRBD2. With 4 bases clipped from V and 11 bases from J, the junction kept 6 bases outside the gene matches. The germline CDR1 and CDR2 sequences are SGHDN and FVKESK. The CDR3 is made up of 12 amino acids. The CDR3 DNA follows: TGTGCCAGCAGCCGCCCGGGACTAAGGCAGTATTTT. Amino acid sequence: CASSRPGLRQYF. Full variable domain (remainder filled in from reference TRBV14 and TRBJ2-3): EAGVTQFPSHSVIEKGQTVTLRCDPISGHDNLYWYRRVMGKEIKFLLHFVKESKQDESGMPNNRFLAERTGGTYSTLKVQPAELEDSGVYFCASSRPGLRQYFGPGTRLTVL.

This chain uses TRBV15 with TRBJ1-5; no firm D call. The germline V and J ends were trimmed by 5 bases and 0 bases, with 11 bases remaining between them. Germline CDR1 is LNHNV and CDR2 is YYDKDF (reference sequence). The CDR3 length is 15 residues. CDR3 DNA sequence: TGTGCCACCAGCGCCCAACGAAATAGCAATCAGCCCCAGCATTTT. Protein: CATSAQRNSNQPQHF.

The V call is TRBV6-1, the J call TRBJ1-5; possibly TRBD1 for D (5 bases). The CDR3 spans 15 residues. Trimming removed 5 bases from V and 8 bases from J, with 19 bases in between. The germline V gene has CDR1 MNHNS and CDR2 SASEGT. For the CDR3, the DNA is TGTGCCAGCAGTCCGGGACCCTTCTACGATGAGCCCCAGCATTTT. As protein: CASSPGPFYDEPQHF.

The chain uses TRBV25-1 and TRBJ2-7; D call uncertain. The CDR3 loop spans 11 amino acids. The V end was cut by 0 bases, the J end by 6 bases, with 3 bases between. Germline-derived CDR1 and CDR2 are MGHDK and SYGVNS. The CDR3 here is CASSEYTEQYF. In DNA, the CDR3 is TGTGCCAGCAGTGAATATACCGAGCAGTACTTC.

The rearrangement uses TRBV5-1 and TRBJ1-1; perhaps TRBD1 as D (6 bases). The V gene lost 2 bases and the J gene lost 4 bases, with 15 bases spanning the gap. Per germline, CDR1 SGHRS and CDR2 YFSETQ. The CDR3 spans 15 residues. CDR3 coding DNA: TGCGCCAGCAGCTTACACGCACAGGGACTCACTGAAGCTTTCTTT. It specifies CASSLHAQGLTEAFF. Looking up the rest from reference TRBV5-1 and TRBJ1-1 gives the full variable domain: KAGVTQTPRYLIKTRGQQVTLSCSPISGHRSVSWYQQTPGQGLQFLFEYFSETQRNKGNFPGRFSGRQFSNSRSEMNVSTLELGDSALYLCASSLHAQGLTEAFFGQGTRLTVV.

The chain links TRBV19 to TRBJ1-1; no definite D call. Germline CDR1 LNHDA, CDR2 SQIVND (reference sequence). The CDR3 sequence is 15 residues long. V was trimmed by 5 bases and J by 1 base, leaving 14 bases between them. This CDR3 reads CASSLRARSNTEAFF. The CDR3 nucleotides read TGTGCCAGTAGTCTCCGGGCCCGATCGAACACTGAAGCTTTCTTT.

This chain uses TRBV5-4 with TRBJ2-7, with 7 positions matching TRBD2. The germline V gene has CDR1 SGHNT and CDR2 YYREEE (reference sequence). The CDR3 covers 14 residues. V gave up 7 bases and J gave up 2 bases; unmatched junction bases: 9. The CDR3 reads CASGVAGDTYEQYF. In nucleotides, the CDR3 is TGTGCCAGCGGAGTGGCGGGGGATACCTACGAGCAGTACTTC.

J is TRBJ1-1 and V is TRBV7-8; 9 bases align to TRBD1. V lost 4 bases, J lost 4 bases, and 7 bases stayed unmatched. The germline CDR1 and CDR2 sequences are SGHVS and FQNEAQ. This CDR3 has 15 amino acids. The CDR3 reads CASSSTSTGGTEAFF. Here the CDR3 DNA reads TGTGCCAGCAGCTCTACGTCGACAGGGGGCACTGAAGCTTTCTTT.

CDR3 protein: CASSLRGGTGNTEAFF. CDR3 nucleotides: TGTGCCAGCAGCTTAAGAGGCGGGACAGGGAACACTGAAGCTTTCTTT. This chain links TRBV11-3 with TRBJ1-1, with TRBD1 identical over 8 bases. The CDR3 has 16 residues. V trimming: 2 bases; J trimming: 1 base; junction bases outside the gene matches: 6. The germline gives CDR1 SGHNT, CDR2 YENEEA.

This clone was found a few times. The chain links TRBV11-2 to TRBJ1-1; no clear D gene. Trimming removed 5 bases at V and 6 bases at J, with 19 bases between. There are 15 residues in the CDR3. The germline V gene encodes CDR1 SGHAT and CDR2 FQNNGV. CDR3 amino acids: CASSMVLGFGAEAFF. The DNA of the CDR3 is TGTGCCAGCAGCATGGTATTGGGTTTTGGCGCTGAAGCTTTCTTT.

This clone occurred a few times. The rearrangement links TRBV13 to TRBJ2-7, with D perhaps TRBD2 (6 bases). Germline V gene lookup returns CDR1 PRHDT and CDR2 FYEKMQ (reference sequence). This CDR3 is built from 18 residues. V lost 6 bases to trimming and J lost 2 bases, with 26 bases between them. The CDR3 spells CASSSRGGETFLTYEQYF. CDR3 DNA: TGTGCCAGCAGTTCACGGGGCGGGGAAACTTTTTTAACCTACGAGCAGTACTTC.

This chain joins TRBV19 and TRBJ2-3; D unresolved. The germline V and J ends were trimmed by 7 bases and 1 base, with 6 bases remaining between them. CDR3 length: 12 residues. Germline CDR1 and CDR2: LNHDA and SQIVND (reference sequence). In DNA form, the CDR3 reads TGTGCCAGTAAGGGTGGCACAGATACGCAGTATTTT. Its protein is CASKGGTDTQYF.

This clone showed up just a few times. The rearrangement joins TRBV18 to TRBJ1-1; perhaps TRBD1 as D (6 bases). The CDR3 covers 14 residues. Germline V gives CDR1 KGHSH, CDR2 LQKENI. Trimming took 6 bases from V and 5 from J, leaving 16 bases between them. The CDR3 sequence: CASSILGAVTEAFF. The DNA for the CDR3 is TGTGCCAGCTCCATTTTGGGGGCCGTAACTGAAGCTTTCTTT.

V and J are TRBV6-1 and TRBJ2-3; the D call may be TRBD1 or TRBD2 (5 bases each). V was trimmed by 4 bases and J by 3 bases, leaving 17 bases between them. Germline V CDR1 and CDR2: MNHNS, SASEGT. The CDR3 length is 16 residues. CDR3 DNA sequence: TGTGCCAGCAGTGTTGAGAAGGGGCGCGGGACAGATACGCAGTATTTT. It encodes CASSVEKGRGTDTQYF.

The rearrangement joins TRBV27 to TRBJ2-2; 7 bases line up with TRBD2. The CDR3 runs 17 residues. J lost 6 bases, V lost 0 bases, and 10 bases had no gene match. Germline V gene data show CDR1 as MNHEY and CDR2 as SMNVEV (reference sequence). The CDR3 DNA reads as TGTGCCAGCAGTTTATCAACCGGGGACTATCGGCCCGGGGAGCTGTTTTTT. It yields the protein CASSLSTGDYRPGELFF.

In regard to this clone: At the DNA level, this CDR3 is encoded by other sequences in the same sample as well. This chain joins TRBV30 and TRBJ2-2; no clear D gene. Deletions cut 0 bases from V and 1 base from J, with 9 bases between. This CDR3 is built from 15 residues. Per the germline V gene, CDR1 is GTSNPN and CDR2 is SVGIG (reference sequence). The CDR3 is CAWSVHSGNTGELFF. CDR3 nucleotide sequence: TGTGCCTGGAGTGTACATTCGGGGAACACCGGGGAGCTGTTTTTT.

This clone was picked up a small number of times. The chain employs TRBV5-1 and TRBJ2-3; the match to TRBD2 covers 8 bases. CDR1 SGHRS and CDR2 YFSETQ come from the germline V gene. J gave up 6 bases and V 0 bases, and 6 bases lay outside the gene matches. The CDR3 contains 15 residues. CDR3 DNA: TGCGCCAGCAGCTTGGTTTTTAGCGGGGTTGATACGCAGTATTTT. Residues: CASSLVFSGVDTQYF.

Written as DNA, the CDR3 is TGTGCCAGCAGCCGAAGTGGGCCGTTGGGCAATCAGCCCCAGCATTTT. It is translated as CASSRSGPLGNQPQHF. The V gene is TRBV5-6, the J gene TRBJ1-5, with D unresolved. Looked up from germline, CDR1 is SGHDT and CDR2 is YYEEEE. The CDR3 sequence is 16 residues long. The V end was cut by 4 bases, the J end by 2 bases, with 16 bases between.

This clone was found a few times. V and J are TRBV20-1 and TRBJ1-1; D gene ambiguous. The length of the CDR3 is 11 residues. Trimming shortened V by 6 bases and J by 6 bases, and 11 bases separated the two germline ends. Germline CDR1 reads DFQATT; CDR2 reads SNEGSKA (reference sequence). In nucleotides, the CDR3 is TGCAGTGCCCCCGGACGGGCTGAAGCTTTCTTT. The encoded protein is CSAPGRAEAFF.